This T cell receptor (beta chain) originates from a study of cytomegalovirus exposure and HLA in healthy donors (dated by TCRdb to about 2017). Background on the whole study: According to an earlier analysis of a few hundred of the donors, about 170 million T cells yielded 90 million to 140 million unique TCR beta sequences and 276 Gb of sequence data. An early release covering roughly 640 HLA-typed donors comprised 250 to 350 gigabases of sequencing data and approximately 85 million unique TCR sequences. Of the approximately 400 genotyped donors, around 81% fell in the genetic ancestry cluster associated with self-reported Caucasian donors. The study aimed to test whether cataloging public T cell receptors could reveal signatures of past pathogen exposure. The study profiled the T cell repertoires of approximately 700 subjects by immunosequencing and related them to cytomegalovirus serostatus. Besides the first cohort of 666 subjects, a separate validation cohort made up of over a hundred different subjects was used. To predict cytomegalovirus infection status, the study combined high-throughput TCR immunosequencing, statistical association of individual TCRs with disease status, and machine learning. In a later analysis, previously published TCR beta repertoires from 550 to 700 donors were re-analyzed and high-resolution HLA genotyping was added so that TCR occurrence patterns could be studied. Rather than using new phenotypic data, the later analysis identified candidate immune exposures from TCR beta sequences and from how often those sequences occurred across donors. An earlier analysis of approximately 500 of the donors applied high-throughput TCR beta sequencing to assess whether each TCR beta V gene segment acted as functional or pseudogenic. Alongside the repertoire data, information on donor age, sex, ethnicity and CMV serostatus was compiled. A later genetic analysis used genome-wide SNP genotypes for about 65% of the roughly 700 donors, treating that subset as a discovery cohort. Every repertoire in the discovery cohort had been generated on one and the same sequencing platform. Class I and class II HLA loci were covered by the typing at four-digit resolution. The number of typed donors differed by locus: roughly 629-630 for A, B, C, DRB1 and DQB1; 500 to 550 for DQA1; approximately 600 for DPA1; and about 450 for DPB1. About five DR-DQ haplotypes were handled as single units for association and clustering, since linkage in the cohort was strong. Across under 500 genotyped donors of the cohort, an average of roughly 250,000 unique TCR beta nucleotide sequences per donor were sequenced, and 15% to 20% of those sequences were non-productive.

The cohort consisted of hundreds of healthy bone marrow donors. At the time of sampling, all cohort members were nominally healthy, though unrecorded immune exposures were likely present. The donor tested CMV seronegative, placing the donor among the 350 or so seronegative members of the cohort. Every donor gave a peripheral blood sample, and the peripheral blood mononuclear cells from that sample were used for TCR beta sequencing. The Qiagen DNeasy Blood Extraction Kit was used to extract genomic DNA from the blood cell samples. Study-level results and caveats: HLA typing was unavailable for some donors at each locus, so association tests used only the typed subset. A later genetic analysis associated a missense DCLRE1C variant with V-gene and J-gene trimming of TCR beta chains, and an independent cohort replicated the association. In a later analysis, the rate of TCR association differed among HLA loci, with DRB1 alleles having the most associated TCRs and HLA-C alleles having the fewest. In a later analysis, HLA-associated TCR beta chains were found to be more clonally expanded and to have lower generation probabilities than equally common non-associated chains. In an earlier analysis of more than 450 of the donors, most TCR beta V segments were observed in productive rearrangements about 87% or about 30% of the time, broadly matching IMGT annotations. A further reported finding was that TCR beta sequences accurately predicted the HLA-A and HLA-B alleles for most subjects in the first cohort. In a later analysis, several top co-occurrence clusters were reported to appear linked to parvovirus B19, influenza, CMV and Epstein-Barr virus. Some IMGT-functional V segments, including TRBV6-2 and TRBV6-3, could not be told apart with the 87-base-pair reads, so those segments were excluded. Most TCR sequences were seen in very few donors, while some public TCRs were found in many individuals. In vitro tests confirmed that a few of the cytomegalovirus-associated TCR beta chains recognize cytomegalovirus antigens. The presence/absence analyses assumed that sequencing depth was roughly uniform across donors, and that assumption may not be true. The only immune exposure information available for the cohort was CMV serostatus. In a later genetic analysis, fewer N-insertions in productive TCRs were reported among donors in an Asian-associated ancestry cluster than the roughly 700-donor mean. The classifier was reported to diagnose cytomegalovirus status with high specificity and sensitivity in both the original and validation cohorts. The study listed approximately 150 TCR beta chains as associated with cytomegalovirus. Specific HLA alleles were associated with over 15,000 TCR beta sequences at a false discovery rate of 0.05 in a later analysis. A cluster of highly shared sequence variants was judged likely to represent a technical artifact of the sequencing pipeline. Assigning TCR associations to individual alleles was difficult when HLA alleles, especially DR and DQ, strongly co-occurred. This cohort had only TCR beta chains sequenced, and the lack of alpha or paired-chain data limited which features could be detected. Because counts were too low, approximately 15 rarely observed V segments, including chromosome 9 orphons, were excluded from the earlier analysis of fewer than 650 of the donors. According to a later analysis, most CMV-associated TCR beta chains appeared to be HLA-restricted, and the HLA associations seemed to be driven largely by CMV exposure. Correlated functional status among segregating V segments might reflect linkage disequilibrium, but an unknown experimental factor could not be ruled out. It was suggested by the authors that the approach could potentially be generalized to other disease states and immunological phenotypes.

Taken from cysteine to phenylalanine, the CDR3 has 15 residues. Only CDR3 DNA is held: 45 bases, read in frame from base 1. At the junction V is shortened by 3 bases and J by 6 bases; bases outside the gene matches: 12. Taken from the germline V gene (reference sequence), the CDR1 and CDR2 loops are GTSNPN and SVGIG. About this clone itself: Its antigen target is currently unknown. No quality values exist for individual bases; no much larger clone is one base distant.

The receptor library was made with the immunoSEQ multiplex PCR assay. For the multiplex PCR, a mixture combining 60 forward primers for TCR Vbeta segments and 13 reverse primers for TCR Jbeta segments was used. A multiplex PCR assay on genomic DNA amplified the CDR3 region of rearranged TCR beta genes. The amplified TCR beta libraries were sequenced on the Illumina HiSeq System as 87-base-pair reads. On the authors' methods: A later analysis counted 75 million to 100 million unique TCR beta chains across the 690 or so repertoires, and roughly 10 million of these chains were shared by at least two donors. To remove PCR and sequencing errors, raw reads were error-corrected and collapsed into unique sequences using a nearest-neighbor algorithm that merged closely related sequences. To assign V, D and J gene segments, CDR3 sequences were aligned to IMGT reference sequences. For a sequence to be retained, a match of at least six nucleotides to both a V gene segment and a J gene segment was required. Rearrangements were called productive when the CDR3 lacked stop codons and stayed in frame with V and J; all others were non-productive. CDR3 was defined according to IMGT convention as the region running from the second conserved V-encoded cysteine to the conserved J-encoded phenylalanine. The earlier analysis of 550 to 650 of the donors excluded any sequence lacking an unambiguous match to a single V gene segment. In an earlier analysis of approximately 500 of the donors, a V segment was called functional when productive rearrangements were above 56.7%, and segregating when the standard deviation between donors exceeded 5%. A statistical classification framework was developed to diagnose cytomegalovirus status using the catalog of TCR beta chain sequences. In a later analysis, V and J genes were assigned by comparing TCR nucleotide sequences against IMGT/GENE-DB human TR gene sequences. In a later analysis, CDR3 sequences and most-parsimonious VDJ recombination scenarios were assigned using the TCRdist pipeline. In a later analysis, every TCR beta chain was defined by the combination of its CDR3 amino acid sequence and its V-gene family, and reads without a unique V-gene family were dropped. A later analysis removed over 500 highly shared, low-generation-probability nucleotide sequences to deal with suspected cross-contamination and a sequencing artifact. In a later analysis, a clonal expansion index was calculated for each public chain from normalized within-repertoire ranks of inferred template counts. A later analysis computed generation probabilities with a VDJ recombination model fitted to out-of-frame rearrangements, and checked the results against IGoR. In a later analysis, hypergeometric tests were used to score TCR-TCR, TCR-HLA and TCR-CMV co-occurrence, with a repertoire-size bias correction applied to TCR pairs. To estimate false discovery rates, a later analysis permuted the HLA or CMV assignments 20 times. In a later analysis, co-occurring TCRs were grouped with DBSCAN, and TCRdist sequence similarity was added when clustering was performed within HLA-allele-positive subsets. Co-occurrence clustering excluded repertoires with fewer than 30,000 or more than 120,000 public chains, plus five with anomalous nucleotide sharing. TCRdb mirrors the immuneACCESS table, restricted to in-frame sequences. Some clones are absent from its copies; in checked studies, under half trace to an unresolved V gene, and the reason for the others is unknown. For V, J and clone size, that table is used; D and trimming come from the DNA. The sample table records 110,000 or so clones; 73% of these occur just once. The top ten constitute around 7.7% of the sample.

This receptor was obtained from a man aged 40-55 years in good health and CMV-seronegative. Sequenced: PBMCs. This chain is built from TRBV30 and TRBJ2-3; TRBD2 aligns with 7 central bases. Here the CDR3 is given as CAWRYPGGRSDTQYF. The DNA is as follows: TGTGCCTGGAGATATCCGGGGGGTCGAAGTGATACGCAGTATTTT.